The T cell receptor beta chain under discussion was sequenced for a study of blood T cell repertoires in COVID-19. Using immunoSEQ multiplex PCR, the repertoire was profiled, and TCRdb retains in-frame clones only, with some absent. Of fewer than 400,000 clones listed, around four fifths are singletons. The source material was peripheral blood. This TCR derives from a man in his thirties or forties with active or convalescent COVID-19.

The CDR3 sequence is CASLSGLAPIGELFF. CDR3 bases: TGTGCCAGCTTATCGGGACTAGCGCCAATCGGGGAGCTGTTTTTT. The V gene is TRBV2, the J gene TRBJ2-2; TRBD2 matches 10 bases. The CDR3 consists of 15 residues. J gave up 7 bases and V 8 bases, and 10 bases lay outside the gene matches. Germline CDR1 reads SNHLY; CDR2 reads FYNNEI. The full variable domain, its missing parts supplied by reference TRBV2 and TRBJ2-2, is EPEVTQTPSHQVTQMGQEVILRCVPISNHLYFYWYRQILGQKVEFLVSFYNNEISEKSEIFDDQFSVERPDGSNFTLKIRSTKLEDSAMYFCASLSGLAPIGELFFGEGSRLTVL.